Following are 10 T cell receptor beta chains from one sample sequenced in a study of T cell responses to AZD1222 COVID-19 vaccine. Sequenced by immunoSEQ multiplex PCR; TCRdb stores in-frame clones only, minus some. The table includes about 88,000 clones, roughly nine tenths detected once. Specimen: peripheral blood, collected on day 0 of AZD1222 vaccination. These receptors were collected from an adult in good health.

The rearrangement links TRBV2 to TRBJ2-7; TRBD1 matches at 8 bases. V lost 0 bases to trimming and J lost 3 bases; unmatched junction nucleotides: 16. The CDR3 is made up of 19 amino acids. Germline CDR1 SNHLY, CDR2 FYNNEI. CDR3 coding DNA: TGTGCCAGCAGTGAAGCGGGACAGGCTACTTGGGGCGACAGCTACGAGCAGTACTTC. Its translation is CASSEAGQATWGDSYEQYF.

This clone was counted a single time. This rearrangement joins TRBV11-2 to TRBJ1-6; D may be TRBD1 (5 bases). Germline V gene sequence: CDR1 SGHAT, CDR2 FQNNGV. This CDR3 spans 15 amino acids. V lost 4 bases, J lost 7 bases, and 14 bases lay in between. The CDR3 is CASSSRARMNSPLHF. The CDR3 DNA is TGTGCCAGCAGCTCCAGGGCCCGAATGAATTCACCCCTCCACTTT. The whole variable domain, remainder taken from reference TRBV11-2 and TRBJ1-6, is EAGVAQSPRYKIIEKRQSVAFWCNPISGHATLYWYQQILGQGPKLLIQFQNNGVVDDSQLPKDRFSAERLKGVDSTLKIQPAKLEDSAVYLCASSSRARMNSPLHFGNGTRLTVT.

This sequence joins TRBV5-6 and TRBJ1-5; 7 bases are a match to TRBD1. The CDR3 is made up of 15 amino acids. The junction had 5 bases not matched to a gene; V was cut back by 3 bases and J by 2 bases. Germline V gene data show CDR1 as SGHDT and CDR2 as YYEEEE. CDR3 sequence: CASSWGTARNQPQHF. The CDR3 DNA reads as TGTGCCAGCAGCTGGGGGACAGCTCGCAATCAGCCCCAGCATTTT.

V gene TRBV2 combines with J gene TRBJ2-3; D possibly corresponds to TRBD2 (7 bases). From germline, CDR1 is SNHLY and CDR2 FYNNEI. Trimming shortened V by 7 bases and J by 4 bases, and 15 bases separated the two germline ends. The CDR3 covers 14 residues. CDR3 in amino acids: CASTKGGGADTQYF. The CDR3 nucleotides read TGTGCCAGCACCAAGGGGGGAGGGGCAGATACGCAGTATTTT. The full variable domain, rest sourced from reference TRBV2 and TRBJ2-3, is EPEVTQTPSHQVTQMGQEVILRCVPISNHLYFYWYRQILGQKVEFLVSFYNNEISEKSEIFDDQFSVERPDGSNFTLKIRSTKLEDSAMYFCASTKGGGADTQYFGPGTRLTVL.

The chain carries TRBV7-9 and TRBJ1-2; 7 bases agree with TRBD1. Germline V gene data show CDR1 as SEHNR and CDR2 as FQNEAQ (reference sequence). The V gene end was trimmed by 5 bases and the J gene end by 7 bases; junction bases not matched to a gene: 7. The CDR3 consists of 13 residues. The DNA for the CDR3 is TGTGCCAGCAGCCAGACAGGGACTAGTGGCTACACCTTC. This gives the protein CASSQTGTSGYTF.

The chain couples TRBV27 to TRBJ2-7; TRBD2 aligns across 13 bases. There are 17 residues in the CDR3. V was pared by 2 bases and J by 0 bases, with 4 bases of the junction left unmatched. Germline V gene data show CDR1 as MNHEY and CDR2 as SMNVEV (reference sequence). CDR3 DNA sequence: TGTGCCAGCAGTTTAGCACTAGCGGGAGGGCCCTCCTACGAGCAGTACTTC. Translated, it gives CASSLALAGGPSYEQYF.

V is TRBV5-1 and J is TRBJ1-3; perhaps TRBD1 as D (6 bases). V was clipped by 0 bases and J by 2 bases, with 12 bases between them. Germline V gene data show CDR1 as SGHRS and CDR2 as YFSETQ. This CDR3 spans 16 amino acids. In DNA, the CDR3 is TGCGCCAGCAGCTTGGGTAGGGGGACGGCTGGAAACACCATATATTTT. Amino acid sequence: CASSLGRGTAGNTIYF. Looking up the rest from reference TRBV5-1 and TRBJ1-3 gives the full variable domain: KAGVTQTPRYLIKTRGQQVTLSCSPISGHRSVSWYQQTPGQGLQFLFEYFSETQRNKGNFPGRFSGRQFSNSRSEMNVSTLELGDSALYLCASSLGRGTAGNTIYFGEGSWLTVV.

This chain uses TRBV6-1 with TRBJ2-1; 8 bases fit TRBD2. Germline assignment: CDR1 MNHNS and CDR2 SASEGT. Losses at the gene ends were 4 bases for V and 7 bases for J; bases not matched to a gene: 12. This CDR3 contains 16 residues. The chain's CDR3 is CASSGVSGVTHNEQFF. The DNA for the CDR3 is TGTGCCAGCAGTGGAGTTAGCGGGGTAACCCATAATGAGCAGTTCTTC.

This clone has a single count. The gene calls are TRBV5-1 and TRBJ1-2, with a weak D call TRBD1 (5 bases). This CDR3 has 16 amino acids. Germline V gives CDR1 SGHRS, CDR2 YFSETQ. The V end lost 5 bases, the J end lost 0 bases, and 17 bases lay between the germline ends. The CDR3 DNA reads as TGCGCCAGCAGATTAGAAAGCAGGGCGTCTAACTATGGCTACACCTTC. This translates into CASRLESRASNYGYTF.

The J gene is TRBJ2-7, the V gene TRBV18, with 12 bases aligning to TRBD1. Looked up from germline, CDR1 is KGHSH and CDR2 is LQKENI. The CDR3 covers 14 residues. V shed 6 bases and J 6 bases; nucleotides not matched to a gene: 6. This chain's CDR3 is CASSPGTGGFEQYF. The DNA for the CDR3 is TGTGCCAGCTCCCCCGGGACAGGGGGCTTCGAGCAGTACTTC.